Listed here is a single T cell receptor (beta chain). Germline is not matched at one junction end, which may reflect a read error. Primers: 60 Vbeta forward and 13 Jbeta reverse. The table came from immunoSEQ multiplex PCR; TCRdb's copy has only in-frame clones and leaves some out. The repertoire table contains some 80,000 clones. The sample originates from a study of cytomegalovirus exposure and HLA in healthy donors. Germline lookup yields CDR1 SGHKS and CDR2 YYEKEE (reference sequence). The CDR3 has 13 residues. Sequences were obtained from PBMCs. This TCR derives from a man in his fifties or sixties in good health and CMV-seropositive. The chain combines TRBV5-5 with TRBJ2-1; the D gene is possibly TRBD2 (5 bases). The CDR3 loop is CASVGLSDNEQFF. DNA for the CDR3: TGTGCCAGCGTCGGACTCTCCGACAATGAGCAGTTCTTC.